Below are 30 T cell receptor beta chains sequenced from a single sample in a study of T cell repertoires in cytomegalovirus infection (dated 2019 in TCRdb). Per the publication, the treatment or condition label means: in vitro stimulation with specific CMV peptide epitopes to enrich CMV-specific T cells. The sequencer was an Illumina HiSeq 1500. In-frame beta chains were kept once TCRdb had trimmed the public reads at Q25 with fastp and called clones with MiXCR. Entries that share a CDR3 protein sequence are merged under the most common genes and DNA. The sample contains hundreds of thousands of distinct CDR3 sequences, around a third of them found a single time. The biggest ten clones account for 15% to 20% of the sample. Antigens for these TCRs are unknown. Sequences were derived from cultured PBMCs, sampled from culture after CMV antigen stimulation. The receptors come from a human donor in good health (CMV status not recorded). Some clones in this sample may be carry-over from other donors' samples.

CDR3 residues: CASSTDRGRGQPQHF. The CDR3 DNA sequence: TGTGCCAGTAGTACTGACAGGGGGCGAGGGCAGCCCCAGCATTTT. The genes are TRBV19 and TRBJ1-5; 10 bases are a match to TRBD1. This CDR3 region has 15 residues. Germline V gene sequence: CDR1 LNHDA, CDR2 SQIVND (reference sequence). Unmatched junction bases numbered 7, after V lost 4 bases and J lost 7 bases.

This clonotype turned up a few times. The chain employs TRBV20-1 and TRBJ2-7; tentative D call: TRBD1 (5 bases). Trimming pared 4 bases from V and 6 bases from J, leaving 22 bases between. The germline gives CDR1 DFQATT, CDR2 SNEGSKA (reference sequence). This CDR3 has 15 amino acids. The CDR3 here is CSAKGPGTGIPEQYF. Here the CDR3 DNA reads TGCAGTGCTAAGGGCCCCGGCACAGGTATACCCGAGCAGTACTTC.

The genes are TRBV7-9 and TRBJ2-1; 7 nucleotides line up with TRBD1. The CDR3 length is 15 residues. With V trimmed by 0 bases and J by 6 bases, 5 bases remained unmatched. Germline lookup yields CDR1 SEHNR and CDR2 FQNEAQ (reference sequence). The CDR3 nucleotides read TGTGCCAGCAGCTTAGCGTTACAGGGGATCAATGAGCAGTTCTTC. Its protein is CASSLALQGINEQFF.

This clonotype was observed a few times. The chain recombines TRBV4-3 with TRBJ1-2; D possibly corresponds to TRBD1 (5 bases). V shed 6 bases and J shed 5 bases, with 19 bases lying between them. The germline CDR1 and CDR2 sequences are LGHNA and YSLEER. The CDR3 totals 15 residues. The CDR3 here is CASSPKVWGRYGYTF. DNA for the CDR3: TGCGCCAGCAGTCCAAAGGTGTGGGGGAGATATGGCTACACCTTC.

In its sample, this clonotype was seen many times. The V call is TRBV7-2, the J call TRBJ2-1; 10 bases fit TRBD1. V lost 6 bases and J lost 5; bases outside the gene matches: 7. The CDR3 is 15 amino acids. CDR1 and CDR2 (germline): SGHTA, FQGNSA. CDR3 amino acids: CASSSDRGRNNEQFF. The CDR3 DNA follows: TGTGCCAGCAGTTCAGACAGGGGGCGGAACAATGAGCAGTTCTTC.

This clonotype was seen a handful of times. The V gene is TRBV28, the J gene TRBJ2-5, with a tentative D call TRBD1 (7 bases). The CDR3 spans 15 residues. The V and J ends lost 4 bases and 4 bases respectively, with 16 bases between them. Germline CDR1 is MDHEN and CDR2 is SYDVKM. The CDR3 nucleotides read TGTGCCAGCAGTTCCTCCCAGGGGGGAGGAGAGACCCAGTACTTC. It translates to CASSSSQGGGETQYF.

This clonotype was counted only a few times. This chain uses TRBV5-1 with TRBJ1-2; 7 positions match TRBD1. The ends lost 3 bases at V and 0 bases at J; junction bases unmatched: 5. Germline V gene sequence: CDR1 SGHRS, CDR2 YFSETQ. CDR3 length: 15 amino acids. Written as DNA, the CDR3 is TGCGCCAGCAGCTCTACCACAGGGGCTAACTATGGCTACACCTTC. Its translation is CASSSTTGANYGYTF.

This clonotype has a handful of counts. CDR3 amino acids: CASSHPRDRNYNEQFF. The CDR3 nucleotides are TGCGCCAGCAGCCACCCCCGGGACAGGAACTACAATGAGCAGTTCTTC. The genes are TRBV4-1 and TRBJ2-1; 8 bases fit TRBD1. Germline trimming cut 3 bases from V and 3 bases from J; bases unmatched to any gene: 7. CDR1 MGHRA and CDR2 YSYEKL come from the germline V gene. The CDR3 is 16 residues long.

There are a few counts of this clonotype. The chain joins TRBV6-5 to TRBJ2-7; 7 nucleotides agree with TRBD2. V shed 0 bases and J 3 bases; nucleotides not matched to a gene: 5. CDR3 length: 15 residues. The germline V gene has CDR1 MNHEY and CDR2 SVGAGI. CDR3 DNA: TGTGCCAGCAGTTACTCCCCAGCGGGGCACTACGAGCAGTACTTC. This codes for CASSYSPAGHYEQYF.

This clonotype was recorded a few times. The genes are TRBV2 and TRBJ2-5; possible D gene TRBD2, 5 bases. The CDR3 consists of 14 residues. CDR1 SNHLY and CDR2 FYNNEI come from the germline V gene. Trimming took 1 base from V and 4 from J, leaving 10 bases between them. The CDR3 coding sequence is TGTGCCAGCAGTGAAGGGACTTGGGGAGAGACCCAGTACTTC. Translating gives CASSEGTWGETQYF.

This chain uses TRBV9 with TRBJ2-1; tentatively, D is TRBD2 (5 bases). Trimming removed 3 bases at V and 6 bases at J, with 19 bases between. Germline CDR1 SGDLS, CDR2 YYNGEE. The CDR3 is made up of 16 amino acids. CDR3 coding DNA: TGTGCCAGCAGCGCCCGGGGTTTGGTTTCAGGCAATGAGCAGTTCTTC. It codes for CASSARGLVSGNEQFF.

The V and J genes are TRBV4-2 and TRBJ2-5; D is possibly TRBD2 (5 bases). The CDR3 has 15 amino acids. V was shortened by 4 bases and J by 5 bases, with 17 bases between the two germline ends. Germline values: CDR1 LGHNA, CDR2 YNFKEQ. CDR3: CASSPSQERRETQYF. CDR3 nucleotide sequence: TGTGCCAGCAGCCCCAGCCAAGAGCGGCGGGAGACCCAGTACTTC.

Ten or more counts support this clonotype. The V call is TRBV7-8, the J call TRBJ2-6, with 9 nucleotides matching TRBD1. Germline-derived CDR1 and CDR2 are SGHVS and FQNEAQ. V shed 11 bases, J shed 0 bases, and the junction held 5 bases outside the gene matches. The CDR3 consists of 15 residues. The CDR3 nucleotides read TGTGCCGCGGGACAGGGCCGCTCTGGGGCCAACGTCCTGACTTTC. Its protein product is CAAGQGRSGANVLTF.

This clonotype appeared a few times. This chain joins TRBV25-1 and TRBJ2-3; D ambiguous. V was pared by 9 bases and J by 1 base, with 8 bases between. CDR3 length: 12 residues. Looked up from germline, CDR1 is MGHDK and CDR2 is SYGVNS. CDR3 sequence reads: CARDRGTDTQYF. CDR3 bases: TGTGCCAGAGACCGAGGCACAGATACGCAGTATTTT.

The CDR3 is CASSPGITDTQYF. The CDR3 nucleotides read TGTGCCAGCAGCCCGGGAATAACAGATACGCAGTATTTT. The chain recombines TRBV7-2 with TRBJ2-3; D is perhaps TRBD2 (5 bases). V lost 5 bases and J 3 bases, leaving 9 bases between the germline ends. The CDR3 runs 13 residues. From germline, CDR1 is SGHTA and CDR2 FQGNSA.

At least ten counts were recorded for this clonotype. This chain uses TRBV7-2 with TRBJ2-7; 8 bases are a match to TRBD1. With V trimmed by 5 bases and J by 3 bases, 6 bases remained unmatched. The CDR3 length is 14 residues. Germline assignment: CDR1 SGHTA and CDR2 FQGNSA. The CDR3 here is CASSLTGGIYEQYF. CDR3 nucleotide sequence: TGTGCCAGCAGCCTAACAGGGGGGATCTACGAGCAGTACTTC.

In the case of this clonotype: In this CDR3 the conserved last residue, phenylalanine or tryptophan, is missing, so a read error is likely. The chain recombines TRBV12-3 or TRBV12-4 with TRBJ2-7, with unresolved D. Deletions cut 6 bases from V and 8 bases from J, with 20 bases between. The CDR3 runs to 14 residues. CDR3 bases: TGTGCCAGCAGCAATACAATACTGGGCCTAAAGCAGTACATC. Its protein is CASSNTILGLKQYI.

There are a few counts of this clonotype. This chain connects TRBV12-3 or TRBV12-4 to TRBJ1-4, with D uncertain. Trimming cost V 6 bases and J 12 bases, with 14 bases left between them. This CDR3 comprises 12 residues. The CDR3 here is CASRKAPSELFF. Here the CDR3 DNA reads TGTGCCAGCAGGAAAGCCCCTAGCGAACTGTTTTTT.

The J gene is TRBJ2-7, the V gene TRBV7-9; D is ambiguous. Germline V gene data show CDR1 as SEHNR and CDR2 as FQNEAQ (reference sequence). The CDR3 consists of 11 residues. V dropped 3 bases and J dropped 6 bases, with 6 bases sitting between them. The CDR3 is CASSLFAEQYF. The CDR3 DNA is TGTGCCAGCAGCTTGTTCGCCGAGCAGTACTTC.

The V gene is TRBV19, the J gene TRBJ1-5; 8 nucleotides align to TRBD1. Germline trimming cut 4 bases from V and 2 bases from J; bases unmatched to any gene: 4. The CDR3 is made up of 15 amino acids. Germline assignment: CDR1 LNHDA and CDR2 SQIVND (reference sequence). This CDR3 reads CASSTPGQGNQPQHF. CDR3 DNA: TGTGCCAGTAGTACTCCGGGACAGGGCAATCAGCCCCAGCATTTT.

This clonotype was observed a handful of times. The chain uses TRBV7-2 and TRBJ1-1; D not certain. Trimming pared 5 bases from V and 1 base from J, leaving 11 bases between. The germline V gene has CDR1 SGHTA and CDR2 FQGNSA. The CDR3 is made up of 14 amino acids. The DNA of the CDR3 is TGTGCCAGCAGCCCCTACGACGCGAACACTGAAGCTTTCTTT. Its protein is CASSPYDANTEAFF.

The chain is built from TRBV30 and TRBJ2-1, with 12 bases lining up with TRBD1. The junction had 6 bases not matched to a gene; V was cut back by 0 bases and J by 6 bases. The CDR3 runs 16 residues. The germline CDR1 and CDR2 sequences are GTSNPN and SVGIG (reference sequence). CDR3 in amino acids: CAWSVRWGQGANEQFF. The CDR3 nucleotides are TGTGCCTGGAGTGTACGGTGGGGACAGGGGGCCAATGAGCAGTTCTTC.

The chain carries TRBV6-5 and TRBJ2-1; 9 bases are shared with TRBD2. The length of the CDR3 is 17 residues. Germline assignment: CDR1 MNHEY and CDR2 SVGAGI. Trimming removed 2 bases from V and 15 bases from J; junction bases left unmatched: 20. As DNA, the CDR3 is TGTGCCAGCAGTTACGCACCTCCGGGACTAGCAGCGGCTCTCCGGTTCTTC. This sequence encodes CASSYAPPGLAAALRFF.

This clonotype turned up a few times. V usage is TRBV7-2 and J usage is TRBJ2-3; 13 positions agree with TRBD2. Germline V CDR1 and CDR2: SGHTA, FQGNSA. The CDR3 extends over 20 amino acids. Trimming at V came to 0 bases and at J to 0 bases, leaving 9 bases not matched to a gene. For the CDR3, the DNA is TGTGCCAGCAGCTTAGCGTGGTTAGGGACTAGCGGGACTAGCACAGATACGCAGTATTTT. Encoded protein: CASSLAWLGTSGTSTDTQYF.

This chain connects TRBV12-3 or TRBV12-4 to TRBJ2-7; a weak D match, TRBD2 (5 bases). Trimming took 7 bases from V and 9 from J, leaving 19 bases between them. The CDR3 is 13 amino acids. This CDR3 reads CASTDSARGMQYF. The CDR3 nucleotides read TGTGCCAGCACGGACTCAGCCCGTGGGATGCAGTACTTC.

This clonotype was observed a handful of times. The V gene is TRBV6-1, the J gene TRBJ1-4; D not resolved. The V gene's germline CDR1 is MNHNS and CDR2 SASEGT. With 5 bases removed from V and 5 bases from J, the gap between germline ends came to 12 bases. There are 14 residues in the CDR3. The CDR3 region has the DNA TGTGCCAGCAGTCTTAGCCGGGTAAATGAAAAACTGTTTTTT. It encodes CASSLSRVNEKLFF.

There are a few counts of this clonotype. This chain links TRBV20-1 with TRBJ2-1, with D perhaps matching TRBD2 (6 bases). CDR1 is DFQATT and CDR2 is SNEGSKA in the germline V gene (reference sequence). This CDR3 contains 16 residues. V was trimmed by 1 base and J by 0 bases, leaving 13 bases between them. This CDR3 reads CSARVPSVSSYNEQFF. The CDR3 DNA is TGCAGTGCTAGAGTCCCTAGCGTAAGCTCCTACAATGAGCAGTTCTTC.

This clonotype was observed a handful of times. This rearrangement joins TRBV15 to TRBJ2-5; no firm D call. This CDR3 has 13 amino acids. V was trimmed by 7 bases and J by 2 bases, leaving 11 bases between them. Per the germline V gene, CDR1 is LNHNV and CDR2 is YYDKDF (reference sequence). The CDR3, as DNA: TGTGCCACCACGCTCCTTGGGCAAGAGACCCAGTACTTC. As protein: CATTLLGQETQYF.

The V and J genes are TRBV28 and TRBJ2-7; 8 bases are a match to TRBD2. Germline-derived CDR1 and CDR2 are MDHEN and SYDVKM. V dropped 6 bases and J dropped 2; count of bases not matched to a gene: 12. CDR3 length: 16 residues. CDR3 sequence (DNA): TGTGCCAGCAGGGGAAGGACGGCGGGGGGTCCCTACGAGCAGTACTTC. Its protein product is CASRGRTAGGPYEQYF.

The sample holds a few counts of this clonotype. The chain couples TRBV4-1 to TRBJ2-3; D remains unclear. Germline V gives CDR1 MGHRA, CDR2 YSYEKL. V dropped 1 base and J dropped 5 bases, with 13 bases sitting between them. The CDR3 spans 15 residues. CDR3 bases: TGCGCCAGCAGCCAAGGGAAGTCCTCCTTAGATACGCAGTATTTT. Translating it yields CASSQGKSSLDTQYF.